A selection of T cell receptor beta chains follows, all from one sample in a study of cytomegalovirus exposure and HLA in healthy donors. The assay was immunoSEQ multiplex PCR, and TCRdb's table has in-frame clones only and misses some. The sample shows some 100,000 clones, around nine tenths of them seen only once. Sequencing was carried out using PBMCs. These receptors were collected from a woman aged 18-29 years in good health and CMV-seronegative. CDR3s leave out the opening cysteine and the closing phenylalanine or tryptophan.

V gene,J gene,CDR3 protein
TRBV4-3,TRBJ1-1,ASTGQRNTEAF
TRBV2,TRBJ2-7,ASSKQAGDLGYEQY
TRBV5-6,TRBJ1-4,ASSLWSGSYNEKLF
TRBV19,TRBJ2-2,ASSGLGTSGATWKGGELF
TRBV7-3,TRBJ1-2,ASSLNSGPYNYGYT
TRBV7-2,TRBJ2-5,ASSPWDRGETQY
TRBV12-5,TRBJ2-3,ASGTGDTQY
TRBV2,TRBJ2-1,ASSVGVYNEQF
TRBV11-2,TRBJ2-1,ASSWRTGTREF
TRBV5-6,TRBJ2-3,ASSFPAGLTDTQY
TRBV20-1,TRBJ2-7,SAKHSEGQY
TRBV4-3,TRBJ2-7,ASSQAFRNTEQY
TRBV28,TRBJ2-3,ASSNSGRGTTQY
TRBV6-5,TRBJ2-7,ASSYTRGRRYEQY
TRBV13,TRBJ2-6,ASSPQTGTGANVLT
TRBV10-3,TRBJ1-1,AIQGRQNTEAF
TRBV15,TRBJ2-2,ATSETGSDTGELF
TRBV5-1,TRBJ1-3,ASSFHPFITGLPGNTIY
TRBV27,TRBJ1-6,ASRGGAGGSPLH
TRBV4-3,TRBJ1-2,ASSHLNSTGGQHYGYT
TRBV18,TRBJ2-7,ASSPTGDLASYEQY
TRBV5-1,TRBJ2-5,ASSLGLAGALAQY
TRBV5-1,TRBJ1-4,ASRLNGQVGEKLF
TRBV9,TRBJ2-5,ASGTGGGQETQY
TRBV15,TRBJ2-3,ATSRPRLAGGRDTQY
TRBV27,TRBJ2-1,ASTLGQSEEQF
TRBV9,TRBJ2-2,ASSVVFGGELF
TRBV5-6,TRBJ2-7,ASSFGPTYEQY
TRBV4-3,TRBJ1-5,ASSQWGGQGRNQPQH
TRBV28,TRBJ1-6,ASRRGVSSPLH
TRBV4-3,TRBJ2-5,ASSQVVASGTDQETQY
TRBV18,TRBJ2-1,ASQQGDNEQF
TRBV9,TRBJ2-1,ASPTARTGVWSREQF
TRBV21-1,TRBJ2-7,ASSNGGGNEQY
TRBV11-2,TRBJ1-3,ASSLVGNTIY
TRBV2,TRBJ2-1,ASREILGYPDNEQF
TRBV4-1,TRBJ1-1,ASSQGGATGTEAF
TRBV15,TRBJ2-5,ATSRALAGVRQETQY
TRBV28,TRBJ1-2,ASSLAGSNYGYT
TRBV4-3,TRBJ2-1,ASSLGRGQPSYNEQF
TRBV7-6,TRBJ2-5,ASSSAGEQETQY
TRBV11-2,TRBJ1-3,ASSPGQRHSGNTIY
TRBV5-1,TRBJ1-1,ASSLGAGLNTEAF
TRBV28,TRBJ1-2,ASFRTGGRGYGYT
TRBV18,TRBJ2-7,ASSPLTGTYEQY
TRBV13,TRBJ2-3,ASSSVLAGGQRDTQY
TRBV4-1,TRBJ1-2,ASSQPRTGITDGYT
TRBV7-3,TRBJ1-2,ASSEQGARIGYT
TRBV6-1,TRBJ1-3,ASSGPEQGGNTIY